This TCR beta chain stems from a study of siplizumab effects on memory and regulatory T cells. Profiled with immunoSEQ multiplex PCR; TCRdb holds only in-frame clones, not every one. Found here are some 52,000 clones, 95% to 98% of them singletons; the top ten hold around 0.66%. Sequenced: naive CD4+ T cells sorted from blood. The source is a human donor in good health.

The CDR3 region is CASSFGTVTDTQYF. The CDR3 DNA is TGTGCCAGCAGCTTTGGGACAGTCACAGATACGCAGTATTTT. The chain uses TRBV11-3 and TRBJ2-3, with 7 bases aligning to TRBD1. The CDR3 has 14 residues. Germline V gene sequence: CDR1 SGHNT, CDR2 YENEEA. V lost 3 bases and J lost 2; bases outside the gene matches: 2.